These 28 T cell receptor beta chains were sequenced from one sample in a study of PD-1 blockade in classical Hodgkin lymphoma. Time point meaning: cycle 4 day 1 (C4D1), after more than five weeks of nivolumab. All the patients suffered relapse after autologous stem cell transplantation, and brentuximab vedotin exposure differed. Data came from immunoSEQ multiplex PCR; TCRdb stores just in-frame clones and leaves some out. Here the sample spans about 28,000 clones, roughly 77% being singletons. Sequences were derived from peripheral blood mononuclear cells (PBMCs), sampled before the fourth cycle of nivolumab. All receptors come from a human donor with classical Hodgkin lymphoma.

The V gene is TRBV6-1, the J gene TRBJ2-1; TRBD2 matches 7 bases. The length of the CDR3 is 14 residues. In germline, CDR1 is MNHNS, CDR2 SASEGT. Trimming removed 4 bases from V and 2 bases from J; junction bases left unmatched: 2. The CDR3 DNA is TGTGCCAGCAGTGGGCTAGCGGCCTACAATGAGCAGTTCTTC. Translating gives CASSGLAAYNEQFF.

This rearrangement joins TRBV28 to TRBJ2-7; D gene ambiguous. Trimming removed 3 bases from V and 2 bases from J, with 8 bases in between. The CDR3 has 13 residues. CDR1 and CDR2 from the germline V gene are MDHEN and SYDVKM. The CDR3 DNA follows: TGTGCCAGCAGTTTTAGTCTACCCTACGAGCAGTACTTC. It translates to CASSFSLPYEQYF.

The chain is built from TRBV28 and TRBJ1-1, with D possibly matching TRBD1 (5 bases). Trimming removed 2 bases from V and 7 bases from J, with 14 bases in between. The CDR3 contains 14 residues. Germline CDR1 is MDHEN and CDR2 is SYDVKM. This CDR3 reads CASSLVLGQVEAFF. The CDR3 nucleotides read TGTGCCAGCAGTTTAGTTCTGGGGCAAGTTGAAGCTTTCTTT. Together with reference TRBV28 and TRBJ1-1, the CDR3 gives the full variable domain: DVKVTQSSRYLVKRTGEKVFLECVQDMDHENMFWYRQDPGLGLRLIYFSYDVKMKEKGDIPEGYSVSREKKERFSLILESASTNQTSMYLCASSLVLGQVEAFFGQGTRLTVV.

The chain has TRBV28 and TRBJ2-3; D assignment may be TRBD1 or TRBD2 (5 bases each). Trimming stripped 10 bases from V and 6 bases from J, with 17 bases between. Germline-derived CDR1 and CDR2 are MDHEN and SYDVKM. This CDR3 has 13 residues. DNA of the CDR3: TGTGCCATCTGGGGCAGCGGCGACGATACGCAGTATTTT. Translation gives CAIWGSGDDTQYF.

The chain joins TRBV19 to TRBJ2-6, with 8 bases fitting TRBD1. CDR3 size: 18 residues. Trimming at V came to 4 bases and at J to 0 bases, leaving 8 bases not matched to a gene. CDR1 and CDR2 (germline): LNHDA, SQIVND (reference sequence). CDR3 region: CASSTRTGPSSGANVLTF. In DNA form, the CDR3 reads TGTGCCAGTAGTACCCGGACAGGGCCCTCCTCTGGGGCCAACGTCCTGACTTTC.

The CDR3 is CASSTGERRLMWGETTDTQYF. CDR3 sequence (DNA): TGTGCCAGTAGTACGGGGGAGAGGAGATTAATGTGGGGCGAAACCACAGATACGCAGTATTTT. This chain links TRBV19 with TRBJ2-3, with D possibly TRBD2 on 6 matching bases. Trimming stripped 4 bases from V and 2 bases from J, with 31 bases between. CDR1 is LNHDA and CDR2 is SQIVND in the germline V gene (reference sequence). This CDR3 comprises 21 residues.

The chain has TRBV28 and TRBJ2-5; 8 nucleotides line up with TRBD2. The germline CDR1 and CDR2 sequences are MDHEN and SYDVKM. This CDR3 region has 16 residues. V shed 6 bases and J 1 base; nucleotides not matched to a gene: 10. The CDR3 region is CASRSASGRGQETQYF. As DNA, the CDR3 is TGTGCCAGCAGGTCCGCCAGCGGGAGAGGCCAAGAGACCCAGTACTTC. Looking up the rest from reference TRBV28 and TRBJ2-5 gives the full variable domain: DVKVTQSSRYLVKRTGEKVFLECVQDMDHENMFWYRQDPGLGLRLIYFSYDVKMKEKGDIPEGYSVSREKKERFSLILESASTNQTSMYLCASRSASGRGQETQYFGPGTRLLVL.

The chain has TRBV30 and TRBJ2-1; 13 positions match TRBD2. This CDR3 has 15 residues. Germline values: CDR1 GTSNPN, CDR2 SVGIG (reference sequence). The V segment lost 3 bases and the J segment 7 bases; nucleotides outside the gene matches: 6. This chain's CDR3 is CAWRKLAGGPNEQFF. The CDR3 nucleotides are TGTGCCTGGAGGAAACTAGCGGGAGGGCCAAATGAGCAGTTCTTC.

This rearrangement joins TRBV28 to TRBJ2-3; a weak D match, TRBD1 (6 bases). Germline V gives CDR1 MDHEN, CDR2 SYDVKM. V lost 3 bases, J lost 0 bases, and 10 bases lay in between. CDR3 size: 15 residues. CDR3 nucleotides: TGTGCCAGCAGTTTCGACAGGAGAAGCACAGATACGCAGTATTTT. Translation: CASSFDRRSTDTQYF.

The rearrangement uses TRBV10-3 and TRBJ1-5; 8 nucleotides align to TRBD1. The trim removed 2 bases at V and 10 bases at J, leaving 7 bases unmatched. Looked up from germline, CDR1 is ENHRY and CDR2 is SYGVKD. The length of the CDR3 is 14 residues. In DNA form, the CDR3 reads TGTGCCATCAGTGAGGGAGACAGGGGAAAACCCCAGCATTTT. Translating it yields CAISEGDRGKPQHF.

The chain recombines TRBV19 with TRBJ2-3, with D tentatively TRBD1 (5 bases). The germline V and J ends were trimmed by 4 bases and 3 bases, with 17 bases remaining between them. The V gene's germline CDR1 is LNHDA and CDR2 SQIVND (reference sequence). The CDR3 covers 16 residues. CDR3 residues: CASSRYRRAVTDTQYF. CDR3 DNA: TGTGCCAGTAGTAGGTATCGCAGGGCCGTGACAGATACGCAGTATTTT.

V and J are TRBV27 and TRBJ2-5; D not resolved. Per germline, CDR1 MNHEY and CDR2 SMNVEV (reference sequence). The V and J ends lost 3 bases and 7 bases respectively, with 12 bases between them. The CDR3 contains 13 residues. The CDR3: CASSFSRSATQYF. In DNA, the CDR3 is TGTGCCAGCAGTTTCAGTCGATCAGCGACCCAGTACTTC.

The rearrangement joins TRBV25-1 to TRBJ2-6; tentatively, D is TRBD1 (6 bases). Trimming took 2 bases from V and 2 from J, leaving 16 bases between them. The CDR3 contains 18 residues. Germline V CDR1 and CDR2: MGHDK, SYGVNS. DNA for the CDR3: TGTGCCAGCAGTGAAGGGGCATTGGACAGCCCTGGGGCCAACGTCCTGACTTTC. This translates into CASSEGALDSPGANVLTF.

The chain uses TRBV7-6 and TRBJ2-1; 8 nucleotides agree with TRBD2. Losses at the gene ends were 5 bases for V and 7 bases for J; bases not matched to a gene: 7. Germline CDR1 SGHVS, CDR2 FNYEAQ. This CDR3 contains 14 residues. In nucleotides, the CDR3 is TGTGCCAGCAGCCTAAAGCGGGGGTGGAATGAGCAGTTCTTC. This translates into CASSLKRGWNEQFF. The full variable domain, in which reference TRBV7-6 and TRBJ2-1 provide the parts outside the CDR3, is GAGVSQSPRYKVTKRGQDVALRCDPISGHVSLYWYRQALGQGPEFLTYFNYEAQQDKSGLPNDRFSAERPEGSISTLTIQRTEQRDSAMYRCASSLKRGWNEQFFGPGTRLTVL.

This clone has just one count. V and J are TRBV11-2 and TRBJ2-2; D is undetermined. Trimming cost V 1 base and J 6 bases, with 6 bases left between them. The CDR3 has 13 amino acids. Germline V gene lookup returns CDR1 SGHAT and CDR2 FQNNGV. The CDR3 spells CASSLVLAGELFF. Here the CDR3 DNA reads TGTGCCAGCAGCTTAGTTTTGGCCGGGGAGCTGTTTTTT.

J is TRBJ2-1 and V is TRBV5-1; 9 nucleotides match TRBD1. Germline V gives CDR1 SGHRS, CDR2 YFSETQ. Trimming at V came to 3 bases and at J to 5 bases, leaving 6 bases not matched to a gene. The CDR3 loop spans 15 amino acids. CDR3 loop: CASSSRGTGNNEQFF. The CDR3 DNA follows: TGCGCCAGCAGCTCGAGGGGGACAGGGAACAATGAGCAGTTCTTC. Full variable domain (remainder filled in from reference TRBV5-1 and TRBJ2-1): KAGVTQTPRYLIKTRGQQVTLSCSPISGHRSVSWYQQTPGQGLQFLFEYFSETQRNKGNFPGRFSGRQFSNSRSEMNVSTLELGDSALYLCASSSRGTGNNEQFFGPGTRLTVL.

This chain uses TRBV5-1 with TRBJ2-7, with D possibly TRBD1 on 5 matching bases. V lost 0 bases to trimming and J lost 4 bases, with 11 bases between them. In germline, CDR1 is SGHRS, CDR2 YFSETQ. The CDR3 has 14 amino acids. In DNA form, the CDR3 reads TGCGCCAGCAGCTTGGCGGTGGACAAATACGAGCAGTACTTC. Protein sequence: CASSLAVDKYEQYF. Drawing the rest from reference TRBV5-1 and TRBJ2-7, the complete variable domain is KAGVTQTPRYLIKTRGQQVTLSCSPISGHRSVSWYQQTPGQGLQFLFEYFSETQRNKGNFPGRFSGRQFSNSRSEMNVSTLELGDSALYLCASSLAVDKYEQYFGPGTRLTVT.

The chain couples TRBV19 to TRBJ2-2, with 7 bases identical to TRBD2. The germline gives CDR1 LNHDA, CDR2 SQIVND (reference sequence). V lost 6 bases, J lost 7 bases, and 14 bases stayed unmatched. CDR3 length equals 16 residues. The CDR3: CASRSESSGSIGELFF. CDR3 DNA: TGTGCCAGTAGGTCGGAGTCTAGCGGATCCATCGGGGAGCTGTTTTTT.

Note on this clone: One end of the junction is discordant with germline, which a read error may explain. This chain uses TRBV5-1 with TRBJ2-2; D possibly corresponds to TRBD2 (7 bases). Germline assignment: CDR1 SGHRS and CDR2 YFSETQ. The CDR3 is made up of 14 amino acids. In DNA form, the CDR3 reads TGCGCCAGCAGCCATGGGGGGGACACCGGGGAGCTGCTTTTT. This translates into CASSHGGDTGELLF.

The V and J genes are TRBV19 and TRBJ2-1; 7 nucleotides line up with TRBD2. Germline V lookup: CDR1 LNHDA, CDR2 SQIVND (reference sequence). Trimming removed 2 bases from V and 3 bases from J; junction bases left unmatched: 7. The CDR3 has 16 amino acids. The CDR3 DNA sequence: TGTGCCAGTAGTATATGGACGGGAGGAGACTACAATGAGCAGTTCTTC. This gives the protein CASSIWTGGDYNEQFF.

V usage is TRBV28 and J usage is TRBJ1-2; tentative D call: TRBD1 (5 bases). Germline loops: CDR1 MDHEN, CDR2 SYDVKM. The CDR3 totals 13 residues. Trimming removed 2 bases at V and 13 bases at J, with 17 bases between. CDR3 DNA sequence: TGTGCCAGCAGTTTAGTGGTCCGGGGGAGGTCCACCTTC. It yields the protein CASSLVVRGRSTF.

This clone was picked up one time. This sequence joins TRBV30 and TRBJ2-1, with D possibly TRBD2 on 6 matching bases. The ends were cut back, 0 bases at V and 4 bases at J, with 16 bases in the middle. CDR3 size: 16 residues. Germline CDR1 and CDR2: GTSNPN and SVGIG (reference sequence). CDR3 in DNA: TGTGCCTGGAGTGTAGGGGAGCGGGCCCCATACAATGAGCAGTTCTTC. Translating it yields CAWSVGERAPYNEQFF.

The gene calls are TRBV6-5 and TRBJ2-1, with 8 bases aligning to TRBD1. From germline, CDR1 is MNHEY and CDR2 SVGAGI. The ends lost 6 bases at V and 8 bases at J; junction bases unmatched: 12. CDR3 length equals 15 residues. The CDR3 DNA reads TGTGCCAGCAGACGCGGGACAGGCCACCAGGATGAGCAGTTCTTC. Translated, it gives CASRRGTGHQDEQFF.

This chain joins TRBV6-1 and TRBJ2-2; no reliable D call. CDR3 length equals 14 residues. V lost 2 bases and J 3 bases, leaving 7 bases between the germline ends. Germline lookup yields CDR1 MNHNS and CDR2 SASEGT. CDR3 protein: CASSENWDTGELFF. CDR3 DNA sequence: TGTGCCAGCAGTGAAAATTGGGACACCGGGGAGCTGTTTTTT.

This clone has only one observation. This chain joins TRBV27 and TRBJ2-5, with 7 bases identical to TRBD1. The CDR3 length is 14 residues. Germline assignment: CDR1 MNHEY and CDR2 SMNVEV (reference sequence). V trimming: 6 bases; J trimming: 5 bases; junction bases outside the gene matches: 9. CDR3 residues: CASSPRQGSETQYF. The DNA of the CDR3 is TGTGCCAGCAGCCCGCGACAGGGTTCGGAGACCCAGTACTTC.

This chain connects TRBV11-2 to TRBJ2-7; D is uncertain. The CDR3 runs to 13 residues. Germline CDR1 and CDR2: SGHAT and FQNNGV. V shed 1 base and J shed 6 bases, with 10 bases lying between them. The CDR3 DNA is TGTGCCAGCAGCTTAGTTATAGGCGCCGAGCAGTACTTC. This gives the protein CASSLVIGAEQYF.

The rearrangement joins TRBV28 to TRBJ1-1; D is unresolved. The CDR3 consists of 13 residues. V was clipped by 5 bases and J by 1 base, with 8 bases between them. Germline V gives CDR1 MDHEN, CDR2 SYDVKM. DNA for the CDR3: TGTGCCAGCAGTCGGAACACGAACACTGAAGCTTTCTTT. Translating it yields CASSRNTNTEAFF.

The CDR3 DNA reads as TGTGCCATCATGGGGGGAGGCGAGCAGTACTTC. This sequence encodes CAIMGGGEQYF. The chain employs TRBV10-3 and TRBJ2-7; possible D gene TRBD2, 6 bases. Deletions cut 7 bases from V and 6 bases from J, with 10 bases between. CDR1 and CDR2 from the germline V gene are ENHRY and SYGVKD. The CDR3 extends over 11 amino acids.